This T cell receptor beta chain was captured in a study of T cell changes during pregnancy in multiple sclerosis. The CDR3 is 14 residues long. Germline loops: CDR1 SGHRS, CDR2 YFSETQ. The V and J ends lost 5 bases and 7 bases respectively, with 16 bases between them. Profiled with immunoSEQ multiplex PCR; TCRdb holds only in-frame clones, not every one. The profile shows fewer than 50,000 clones, less than 95% of them singletons. In this sample, this clone turned up once. This sequence joins TRBV5-1 and TRBJ2-4; perhaps TRBD2 as D (7 bases). This TCR was sampled from a female donor with multiple sclerosis, enrolled in a pregnancy study. The sample consisted of CD4+ T cells from peripheral blood mononuclear cells, taken in the third trimester of pregnancy. The CDR3 DNA is TGCGCCAGCAGTATTTCAGGGAGGGGGAACATTCAGTACTTC. Its translation is CASSISGRGNIQYF.